Below are 17 T cell receptor beta chains sequenced from a single sample in a study of blood T cell repertoires in COVID-19. Method: immunoSEQ multiplex PCR; TCRdb's copy keeps in-frame clones and lacks some. The table records about 440,000 clones, about nine tenths of them present only once. The sequenced material came from peripheral blood. The receptors were gathered from a woman aged 50 to 60 with COVID-19, enrolled during active disease.

As regards this clone: Additional DNA sequences in this sample encode the identical CDR3. The V gene is TRBV30, the J gene TRBJ1-5; 8 bases are shared with TRBD1. Germline V gene data show CDR1 as GTSNPN and CDR2 as SVGIG (reference sequence). This CDR3 has 14 amino acids. With 3 bases clipped from V and 3 bases from J, the junction kept 4 bases outside the gene matches. The CDR3 spells CAWSLGQANQPQHF. DNA of the CDR3: TGTGCCTGGAGCCTGGGACAGGCCAATCAGCCCCAGCATTTT.

V and J are TRBV18 and TRBJ2-1; TRBD1 matches 7 bases. The CDR3 contains 16 residues. Looked up from germline, CDR1 is KGHSH and CDR2 is LQKENI. Trimming took 3 bases from V and 3 from J; bases not matched to a gene: 8. The CDR3 region has the DNA TGTGCCAGCTCACCCACTACAGGGGCGTACTACAATGAGCAGTTCTTC. This gives the protein CASSPTTGAYYNEQFF.

The V and J genes are TRBV7-3 and TRBJ1-2; 7 bases are shared with TRBD1. The CDR3 runs to 18 residues. The ends lost 0 bases at V and 0 bases at J; junction bases unmatched: 10. CDR1 is SGHTA and CDR2 is FQGTGA in the germline V gene. CDR3 nucleotides: TGTGCCAGCAGCTTAACGACAGGGTTCGGGGAAGCTAACTATGGCTACACCTTC. Amino acid sequence: CASSLTTGFGEANYGYTF.

The V gene is TRBV19, the J gene TRBJ1-2; perhaps TRBD1 as D (6 bases). The CDR3 is made up of 13 amino acids. V gave up 6 bases and J gave up 7 bases, with 15 bases separating them. Germline CDR1 reads LNHDA; CDR2 reads SQIVND (reference sequence). As DNA, the CDR3 is TGTGCCAGTAGGGCGGGGGCTCTGGGTGGCTACACCTTC. It specifies CASRAGALGGYTF.

The chain links TRBV27 to TRBJ2-7; TRBD2 matches at 7 bases. Germline assignment: CDR1 MNHEY and CDR2 SMNVEV (reference sequence). Trimming cost V 5 bases and J 2 bases; bases outside gene matches: 3. This CDR3 is 13 amino acids long. The CDR3 sequence is CASSGGVAYEQYF. The CDR3, as DNA: TGTGCCAGCAGTGGGGGGGTGGCCTACGAGCAGTACTTC.

This chain joins TRBV9 and TRBJ2-5; D not certain. Germline CDR1 SGDLS, CDR2 YYNGEE. Deletions cut 0 bases from V and 5 bases from J, with 11 bases between. This CDR3 is built from 14 residues. CDR3 region: CASSVGEPRETQYF. CDR3 bases: TGTGCCAGCAGCGTAGGAGAACCGCGGGAGACCCAGTACTTC.

This clone was picked up one time. The chain employs TRBV6-4 and TRBJ2-2, with 9 bases identical to TRBD2. This CDR3 contains 16 residues. Per germline, CDR1 MRHNA and CDR2 SNTAGT. V shed 3 bases, J shed 1 base, and the junction held 3 bases outside the gene matches. CDR3 protein: CASSDQLAGNTGELFF. DNA of the CDR3: TGTGCCAGCAGTGATCAACTAGCGGGGAACACCGGGGAGCTGTTTTTT.

V is TRBV2 and J is TRBJ1-2; 9 bases map to TRBD1. J gave up 3 bases and V 1 base, and 9 bases lay outside the gene matches. Looked up from germline, CDR1 is SNHLY and CDR2 is FYNNEI. The CDR3 spans 17 residues. The CDR3: CASSEGTGEGLHYGYTF. CDR3 bases: TGTGCCAGCAGTGAAGGGACAGGGGAGGGTTTGCACTATGGCTACACCTTC.

The chain has TRBV27 and TRBJ2-6; D possibly corresponds to TRBD1 (5 bases). The ends were cut back, 3 bases at V and 2 bases at J, with 11 bases in the middle. Germline CDR1 MNHEY, CDR2 SMNVEV (reference sequence). The CDR3 is made up of 16 amino acids. The CDR3 nucleotides read TGTGCCAGCAGTTTGTTACAGGCAACTGGGGCCAACGTCCTGACTTTC. Residues: CASSLLQATGANVLTF.

This clone was detected once. This sequence joins TRBV7-2 and TRBJ2-2; D is undetermined. The germline V and J ends were trimmed by 2 bases and 2 bases, with 6 bases remaining between them. The CDR3 is 14 amino acids. Germline V gene lookup returns CDR1 SGHTA and CDR2 FQGNSA. The CDR3 sequence is CASSLLRNTGELFF. CDR3 bases: TGTGCCAGCAGCTTACTGAGAAACACCGGGGAGCTGTTTTTT.

The rearrangement joins TRBV7-2 to TRBJ2-7; 9 bases line up with TRBD1. The CDR3 consists of 15 residues. V gave up 0 bases and J gave up 4 bases; unmatched junction bases: 4. The germline V gene has CDR1 SGHTA and CDR2 FQGNSA. This CDR3 is CASSLAGQGPYEQYF. The CDR3 nucleotides are TGTGCCAGCAGCTTAGCGGGACAGGGACCTTACGAGCAGTACTTC.

The chain links TRBV7-9 to TRBJ2-4; D call uncertain. V dropped 6 bases and J dropped 1 base, with 10 bases sitting between them. From germline, CDR1 is SEHNR and CDR2 FQNEAQ (reference sequence). The CDR3 has 14 amino acids. The CDR3 spells CASSFDKAKNIQYF. DNA for the CDR3: TGTGCCAGCAGTTTTGACAAGGCCAAAAACATTCAGTACTTC.

This rearrangement joins TRBV24-1 to TRBJ2-1, with 10 bases aligning to TRBD2. This CDR3 comprises 17 residues. Looked up from germline, CDR1 is KGHDR and CDR2 is SFDVKD. The J segment lost 8 bases and the V segment lost 6 bases, leaving 15 bases of the junction unmatched. CDR3 in amino acids: CATSSRASGGSRDEQFF. The CDR3, as DNA: TGTGCCACCAGTTCGCGGGCTAGCGGGGGCTCTAGGGATGAGCAGTTCTTC.

This chain joins TRBV6-1 and TRBJ2-7, with 11 bases identical to TRBD2. Germline V CDR1 and CDR2: MNHNS, SASEGT. This CDR3 has 15 amino acids. J gave up 4 bases and V 2 bases, and 4 bases lay outside the gene matches. CDR3 amino acids: CASSETRLAGYEQYF. The CDR3 DNA reads TGTGCCAGCAGTGAAACTAGACTAGCGGGGTACGAGCAGTACTTC.

The chain joins TRBV11-2 to TRBJ2-3; 9 bases align to TRBD2. The V gene end was trimmed by 5 bases and the J gene end by 0 bases; junction bases not matched to a gene: 6. The CDR3 is made up of 16 amino acids. From germline, CDR1 is SGHAT and CDR2 FQNNGV. This chain's CDR3 is CASSPRLAASTDTQYF. DNA of the CDR3: TGTGCCAGCAGCCCCAGACTAGCGGCTAGCACAGATACGCAGTATTTT.

A note on this clone: Sequence at one end of the junction differs from germline and may be a read error. The chain combines TRBV5-1 with TRBJ1-4, with D perhaps TRBD1 (5 bases). Germline lookup yields CDR1 SGHRS and CDR2 YFSETQ. The CDR3 consists of 14 residues. The CDR3 DNA follows: TGCGCCAGCAGCCCGGGGGAAACTTATGAAAAACTGTTTTTT. This gives the protein CASSPGETYEKLFF.

Turning to this clone: Other DNA sequences within the sample encode an identical CDR3. The chain links TRBV9 to TRBJ2-1, with D perhaps matching TRBD2 (5 bases). Trimming stripped 4 bases from V and 2 bases from J, with 7 bases between. Germline values: CDR1 SGDLS, CDR2 YYNGEE. There are 13 residues in the CDR3. DNA for the CDR3: TGTGCCAGCAGCCCCGGGACCTACAATGAGCAGTTCTTC. This encodes CASSPGTYNEQFF.